Each of the 19 T cell receptor beta chains below was sequenced from the same sample in a study of T cell changes during pregnancy in multiple sclerosis. Profiling relied on immunoSEQ multiplex PCR, and the TCRdb table lists in-frame clones only, not all of them. The repertoire has over 25,000 clones, 89% of them found once; the top ten carry about 6.4%. The input for sequencing was CD8+ T cells from peripheral blood mononuclear cells, taken after pregnancy. The receptors here all came from a female donor with multiple sclerosis, enrolled in a pregnancy study.

The V and J genes are TRBV7-9 and TRBJ2-2, with a tentative D call TRBD2 (5 bases). In germline, CDR1 is SEHNR, CDR2 FQNEAQ (reference sequence). V dropped 3 bases and J dropped 5 bases, with 7 bases sitting between them. CDR3 length: 13 residues. In DNA form, the CDR3 reads TGTGCCAGCAGCTTCCGGGAAACCGGGGAGCTGTTTTTT. It specifies CASSFRETGELFF. Looking up the rest from reference TRBV7-9 and TRBJ2-2 gives the full variable domain: DTGVSQNPRHKITKRGQNVTFRCDPISEHNRLYWYRQTLGQGPEFLTYFQNEAQLEKSRLLSDRFSAERPKGSFSTLEIQRTEQGDSAMYLCASSFRETGELFFGEGSRLTVL.

The rearrangement links TRBV7-9 to TRBJ2-6, with TRBD1 matching 8 bases. Trimming cost V 2 bases and J 0 bases; bases outside gene matches: 6. Germline-derived CDR1 and CDR2 are SEHNR and FQNEAQ (reference sequence). This CDR3 is built from 18 residues. CDR3 sequence reads: CASSLSGTGLSGANVLTF. DNA of the CDR3: TGTGCCAGCAGCTTATCGGGGACAGGACTCTCTGGGGCCAACGTCCTGACTTTC.

The rearrangement joins TRBV11-2 to TRBJ2-3; 7 bases are shared with TRBD1. J was trimmed by 2 bases and V by 0 bases; bases with no gene match: 5. Germline V gene lookup returns CDR1 SGHAT and CDR2 FQNNGV. The CDR3 is made up of 16 amino acids. Here the CDR3 reads CASSLEPGQPTDTQYF. In DNA, the CDR3 is TGTGCCAGCAGCTTAGAGCCGGGACAGCCCACAGATACGCAGTATTTT.

The chain is built from TRBV6-6 and TRBJ2-2, with 7 nucleotides matching TRBD1. Germline CDR1 MNHNY, CDR2 SVGAGI (reference sequence). The CDR3 length is 16 residues. V lost 7 bases to trimming and J lost 1 base; unmatched junction nucleotides: 9. In DNA, the CDR3 is TGTGCCAGCATTCCGTACGGGACAGAGAACACCGGGGAGCTGTTTTTT. It specifies CASIPYGTENTGELFF.

This chain connects TRBV10-3 to TRBJ1-4, with 7 bases fitting TRBD1. CDR1 and CDR2 from the germline V gene are ENHRY and SYGVKD. The CDR3 sequence is 17 residues long. V trimming: 2 bases; J trimming: 8 bases; junction bases outside the gene matches: 14. CDR3 nucleotides: TGTGCCATCAGTGAGGGGACAGAAATACCACTACGGGAAAAACTGTTTTTT. This translates into CAISEGTEIPLREKLFF.

The count of this clone is one. The chain recombines TRBV9 with TRBJ2-3; D remains ambiguous. There are 16 residues in the CDR3. Trimming removed 2 bases from V and 0 bases from J, with 13 bases in between. Looked up from germline, CDR1 is SGDLS and CDR2 is YYNGEE. The CDR3: CASSVLSGSSTDTQYF. In nucleotides, the CDR3 is TGTGCCAGCAGCGTTCTGTCCGGGTCTAGCACAGATACGCAGTATTTT.

The J gene is TRBJ2-7, the V gene TRBV27, with 8 bases lining up with TRBD1. Germline trimming cut 4 bases from V and 3 bases from J; bases unmatched to any gene: 5. CDR3 size: 14 residues. In germline, CDR1 is MNHEY, CDR2 SMNVEV (reference sequence). The CDR3 bases are TGTGCCAGCAGTTGGGGACAGGATGGCTACGAGCAGTACTTC. It encodes CASSWGQDGYEQYF.

The CDR3 here is CARQSSGTRFYEQYF. The CDR3 DNA reads as TGTGCCAGGCAAAGCTCTGGGACAAGGTTCTACGAGCAGTACTTC. The gene calls are TRBV6-5 and TRBJ2-7, with D possibly TRBD1 on 6 matching bases. Germline V gene sequence: CDR1 MNHEY, CDR2 SVGAGI. This CDR3 contains 15 residues. V gave up 9 bases and J gave up 3 bases, with 21 bases separating them.

The V gene is TRBV7-3, the J gene TRBJ2-1; 14 bases map to TRBD2. V trimming: 5 bases; J trimming: 8 bases; junction bases outside the gene matches: 5. Germline values: CDR1 SGHTA, CDR2 FQGTGA. This CDR3 comprises 15 residues. CDR3 bases: TGTGCCAGCAGCCCCGGACTAGCGGGAGGAGATGAGCAGTTCTTC. It codes for CASSPGLAGGDEQFF.

This clone has just one count. The chain joins TRBV28 to TRBJ2-5; 7 nucleotides match TRBD1. This CDR3 comprises 14 residues. After removal of 3 bases from V and 0 bases from J, the junction contained 1 base not matched to a gene. The germline gives CDR1 MDHEN, CDR2 SYDVKM. The CDR3 nucleotides are TGTGCCAGCAGTTTGGGACAGTACCAAGAGACCCAGTACTTC. It yields the protein CASSLGQYQETQYF. Looking up the rest from reference TRBV28 and TRBJ2-5 gives the full variable domain: DVKVTQSSRYLVKRTGEKVFLECVQDMDHENMFWYRQDPGLGLRLIYFSYDVKMKEKGDIPEGYSVSREKKERFSLILESASTNQTSMYLCASSLGQYQETQYFGPGTRLLVL.

The chain recombines TRBV9 with TRBJ2-3; no clear D gene. V was pared by 0 bases and J by 1 base, with 12 bases between. The CDR3 is made up of 16 amino acids. Germline CDR1 and CDR2: SGDLS and YYNGEE. DNA of the CDR3: TGTGCCAGCAGCGTAGGACACCCCTTTGGCACAGATACGCAGTATTTT. Translation: CASSVGHPFGTDTQYF.

This chain uses TRBV11-2 with TRBJ2-2; 7 bases are a match to TRBD1. This CDR3 is built from 16 residues. Germline CDR1 reads SGHAT; CDR2 reads FQNNGV. V shed 5 bases and J 7 bases; nucleotides not matched to a gene: 13. CDR3 coding DNA: TGTGCCAGCAGCCTTGGACAGGATAATCGTTACGGGGAGCTGTTTTTT. It translates to CASSLGQDNRYGELFF. The full variable domain, rest sourced from reference TRBV11-2 and TRBJ2-2, is EAGVAQSPRYKIIEKRQSVAFWCNPISGHATLYWYQQILGQGPKLLIQFQNNGVVDDSQLPKDRFSAERLKGVDSTLKIQPAKLEDSAVYLCASSLGQDNRYGELFFGEGSRLTVL.

The V call is TRBV21-1, the J call TRBJ2-7; the table names TRBD1, a call not compared with the DNA. TRBV21-1 is flagged as a pseudogene. The CDR3 loop spans 16 amino acids. The chain's CDR3 is CASSKGGQGAYYEQYF. CDR3 nucleotide sequence: TGTGCCAGCAGCAAAGGGGGTCAGGGGGCTTACTACGAGCAGTACTTC.

The chain is built from TRBV30 and TRBJ2-1, with TRBD1 identical over 7 bases. The V segment lost 4 bases and the J segment 4 bases; nucleotides outside the gene matches: 4. The CDR3 length is 13 residues. CDR1 GTSNPN and CDR2 SVGIG come from the germline V gene (reference sequence). CDR3: CAWTRDSYNEQFF. In DNA form, the CDR3 reads TGTGCCTGGACCCGGGACAGTTACAATGAGCAGTTCTTC.

The chain recombines TRBV7-3 with TRBJ1-1; 7 nucleotides align to TRBD1. This CDR3 spans 13 amino acids. The V segment lost 5 bases and the J segment 7 bases; nucleotides outside the gene matches: 7. Germline CDR1 SGHTA, CDR2 FQGTGA. The CDR3 bases are TGTGCCAGCAGCCCCGGCGCAGGGGGTGAAGCTTTCTTT. This translates into CASSPGAGGEAFF.

The V gene is TRBV4-3, the J gene TRBJ2-7, with D maybe TRBD2 (5 bases). In germline, CDR1 is LGHNA, CDR2 YSLEER. The V gene lost 0 bases and the J gene lost 4 bases, with 7 bases spanning the gap. There are 13 residues in the CDR3. The CDR3, as DNA: TGCGCCAGCAGCCAAGATCGGGGTTACGAGCAGTACTTC. Encoded protein: CASSQDRGYEQYF.

This chain links TRBV27 with TRBJ2-2, with D unclear. This CDR3 spans 17 amino acids. Trimming shortened V by 5 bases and J by 7 bases, and 23 bases separated the two germline ends. In germline, CDR1 is MNHEY, CDR2 SMNVEV (reference sequence). This CDR3 is CASSLQVPPPANGELFF. DNA for the CDR3: TGTGCCAGCAGTCTCCAGGTCCCACCCCCCGCCAACGGGGAGCTGTTTTTT.

J is TRBJ2-6 and V is TRBV25-1; 8 nucleotides align to TRBD2. The germline CDR1 and CDR2 sequences are MGHDK and SYGVNS. The J segment lost 2 bases and the V segment lost 10 bases, leaving 10 bases of the junction unmatched. The CDR3 extends over 16 amino acids. CDR3 nucleotides: TGTGCCACTTATAGCGGGATCGGCGCTGGGGCCAACGTCCTGACTTTC. Translation gives CATYSGIGAGANVLTF.

Concerning this clone itself: At one end, the junction sequence differs from germline, possibly due to a read error. The chain is built from TRBV7-2 and TRBJ2-1, with TRBD2 matching over 9 bases. There are 12 residues in the CDR3. Germline-derived CDR1 and CDR2 are SGHTA and FQGNSA. The CDR3 DNA sequence: TGTGCCAGCAGCTTAGTAGCGGGGGAGGGGCTCTTC. Its protein is CASSLVAGEGLF.